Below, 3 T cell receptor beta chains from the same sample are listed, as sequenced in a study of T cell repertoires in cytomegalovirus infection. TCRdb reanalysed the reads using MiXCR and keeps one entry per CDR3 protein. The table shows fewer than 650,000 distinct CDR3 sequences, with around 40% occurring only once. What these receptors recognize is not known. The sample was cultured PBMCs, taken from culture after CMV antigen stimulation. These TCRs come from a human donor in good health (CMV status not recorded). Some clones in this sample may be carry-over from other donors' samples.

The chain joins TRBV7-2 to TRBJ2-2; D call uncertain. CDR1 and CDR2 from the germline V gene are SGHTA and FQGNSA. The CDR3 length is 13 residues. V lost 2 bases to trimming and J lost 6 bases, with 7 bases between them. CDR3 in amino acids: CASSLPPPGELFF. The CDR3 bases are TGTGCCAGCAGCTTACCCCCACCCGGGGAGCTGTTTTTT.

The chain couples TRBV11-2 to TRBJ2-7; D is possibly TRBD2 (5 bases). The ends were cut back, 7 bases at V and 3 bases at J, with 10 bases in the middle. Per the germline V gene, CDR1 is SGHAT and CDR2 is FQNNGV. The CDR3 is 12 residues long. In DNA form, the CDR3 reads TGTGCCAGCACCCACGGGGTCTACGAGCAGTACTTC. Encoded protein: CASTHGVYEQYF.

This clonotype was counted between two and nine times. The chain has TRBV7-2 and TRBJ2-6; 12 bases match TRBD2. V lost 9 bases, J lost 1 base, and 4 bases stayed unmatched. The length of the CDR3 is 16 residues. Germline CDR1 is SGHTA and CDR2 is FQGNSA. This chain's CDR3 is CARTGTSGSGANVLTF. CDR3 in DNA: TGTGCCAGAACCGGGACTAGCGGGTCTGGGGCCAACGTCCTGACTTTC.